This T cell receptor (beta chain) was recorded in a study of post-analysis software for immune sequencing data. Findings and caveats of the study: The five TRBV segments detected at higher frequency in patients than in controls included TRBV5-6, TRBV5-1 and TRBV20-1. Multiple sclerosis patients had significantly lower normalized Chao1 diversity than controls.

This clonotype was seen only a few times. Its matching antigen is unknown. The CDR3 contains 14 residues. Trimming took off 5 bases at V and 3 bases at J, with 13 bases between the two ends. Germline-derived CDR1 and CDR2 are SGHTA and FQGNSA. The TCR beta cDNA libraries contained unique molecular identifiers. In TCRdb, the PCR reads were re-called with MiXCR into one record per CDR3 protein. Of 820,000 or so distinct CDR3 sequences in the sample, approximately 57% are singletons; the top ten hold 4.6%. Sequencing was carried out using blood. The TCR sequence derives from a girl aged 10 to 17 with multiple sclerosis. The chain carries TRBV7-2 and TRBJ1-2; D is possibly TRBD1 (5 bases). The CDR3 spells CASSRARVDYGYTF. The CDR3 bases are TGTGCCAGCAGCCGGGCCAGGGTAGACTATGGCTACACCTTC.